Presented here are 27 T cell receptor beta chains from one specimen sequenced in a study of blood T cell repertoires in COVID-19. The table came from immunoSEQ multiplex PCR; TCRdb's copy has only in-frame clones and leaves some out. Of about 100,000 clones listed, more than 70% are singletons. The specimen sequenced was peripheral blood. The origin of the receptors is a human donor in a cohort sampled during active COVID-19.

This clone has just a few counts. The rearrangement links TRBV11-2 to TRBJ1-1; a weak D match, TRBD1 (6 bases). Germline V gene sequence: CDR1 SGHAT, CDR2 FQNNGV. Trimming shortened V by 4 bases and J by 5 bases, and 14 bases separated the two germline ends. This CDR3 contains 14 residues. CDR3 loop: CASSSVRGRTEAFF. Here the CDR3 DNA reads TGTGCCAGCAGCTCAGTCAGGGGTAGAACTGAAGCTTTCTTT.

The rearrangement joins TRBV2 to TRBJ2-7; 7 positions agree with TRBD2. Germline V lookup: CDR1 SNHLY, CDR2 FYNNEI. The CDR3 consists of 15 residues. With V trimmed by 4 bases and J by 5 bases, 11 bases remained unmatched. CDR3 sequence (DNA): TGTGCCAGCAGTGCACTAGCGTCCTCGTTCAACGAGCAGTACTTC. Residues: CASSALASSFNEQYF.

V usage is TRBV27 and J usage is TRBJ1-4; D uncertain. V lost 8 bases and J lost 4, with 17 bases in between. Germline CDR1 MNHEY, CDR2 SMNVEV (reference sequence). This CDR3 is 15 amino acids long. Here the CDR3 DNA reads TGTGCCAGCCGGAGGGCCTCCCCCATTAATGAAAAACTGTTTTTT. It translates to CASRRASPINEKLFF.

Written as DNA, the CDR3 is TGTGCCAGCAGCGACAGGGGTAACTATGGCTACACCTTC. Translation: CASSDRGNYGYTF. This chain links TRBV6-6 with TRBJ1-2; TRBD1 agrees at 8 bases. Unmatched junction bases numbered 1, after V lost 6 bases and J lost 1 base. The CDR3 totals 13 residues. The germline V gene encodes CDR1 MNHNY and CDR2 SVGAGI (reference sequence).

V and J are TRBV10-1 and TRBJ2-1; TRBD2 aligns across 9 bases. V lost 3 bases, J lost 7 bases, and 10 bases stayed unmatched. In germline, CDR1 is WNHNN, CDR2 SYGVQD (reference sequence). This CDR3 is 16 amino acids long. The CDR3 DNA is TGCGCCAGCAGTGATAATAAGCGGGGGGTTTTGAATGAGCAGTTCTTC. Protein: CASSDNKRGVLNEQFF.

The V and J genes are TRBV12-3 or TRBV12-4 and TRBJ1-2; D possibly corresponds to TRBD1 (5 bases). The CDR3 totals 12 residues. Trimming stripped 4 bases from V and 12 bases from J, with 15 bases between. CDR3 residues: CASSSPGGGNTF. CDR3 in DNA: TGTGCCAGCAGTTCCCCGGGGGGAGGTAACACCTTC.

This sequence joins TRBV2 and TRBJ1-4; 8 nucleotides line up with TRBD1. The CDR3 extends over 18 amino acids. CDR1 SNHLY and CDR2 FYNNEI come from the germline V gene. The V segment lost 5 bases and the J segment 0 bases; nucleotides outside the gene matches: 11. CDR3 coding DNA: TGTGCCAGCAGTCTCACCCGGGACAGGCCCGCAACTAATGAAAAACTGTTTTTT. Translated: CASSLTRDRPATNEKLFF.

The chain joins TRBV11-2 to TRBJ2-6, with D perhaps matching TRBD2 (5 bases). The CDR3 sequence is 19 residues long. Germline CDR1 SGHAT, CDR2 FQNNGV. Trimming removed 1 base from V and 4 bases from J, with 20 bases in between. The CDR3 DNA is TGTGCCAGCAGCTTAGTTGGCAGAATTACGCCGGGGGGGGCCAACGTCCTGACTTTC. Translating it yields CASSLVGRITPGGANVLTF.

V gene TRBV27 combines with J gene TRBJ2-7; 9 positions agree with TRBD1. This CDR3 is built from 16 residues. Per germline, CDR1 MNHEY and CDR2 SMNVEV (reference sequence). V shed 0 bases, J shed 2 bases, and the junction held 5 bases outside the gene matches. CDR3 DNA sequence: TGTGCCAGCAGTTTATCCTTGGACAGGGGCCCCTACGAGCAGTACTTC. Its protein is CASSLSLDRGPYEQYF.

This clone was seen a few times. The chain is built from TRBV7-8 and TRBJ2-2; 7 bases match TRBD2. The length of the CDR3 is 17 residues. The germline CDR1 and CDR2 sequences are SGHVS and FQNEAQ. The J segment lost 7 bases and the V segment lost 5 bases, leaving 16 bases of the junction unmatched. In DNA form, the CDR3 reads TGTGCCAGCAGCCCTTCGGCGGGACTACACACAATCGGGGAGCTGTTTTTT. It translates to CASSPSAGLHTIGELFF.

This chain links TRBV10-3 with TRBJ2-2, with unresolved D. Germline CDR1 reads ENHRY; CDR2 reads SYGVKD. The CDR3 is 15 amino acids. V was shortened by 4 bases and J by 3 bases, with 12 bases between the two germline ends. As DNA, the CDR3 is TGTGCCATCAGTGTGACCCTGCAGGACACCGGGGAGCTGTTTTTT. Translating gives CAISVTLQDTGELFF.

This chain links TRBV5-1 with TRBJ2-7; possibly TRBD1 for D (6 bases). The germline V gene encodes CDR1 SGHRS and CDR2 YFSETQ. This CDR3 is 13 amino acids long. The V gene lost 5 bases and the J gene lost 5 bases, with 14 bases spanning the gap. CDR3 bases: TGCGCCAGCAGTGATGACAGGATAAACGAGCAGTACTTC. Translating gives CASSDDRINEQYF.

The chain couples TRBV6-5 to TRBJ1-4, with 8 bases that match TRBD1. The CDR3 covers 14 residues. V lost 8 bases and J lost 6; bases outside the gene matches: 8. Per germline, CDR1 MNHEY and CDR2 SVGAGI. The CDR3 protein is CASDRQGRDEKLFF. The CDR3 coding sequence is TGTGCCAGCGACAGACAGGGGAGGGATGAAAAACTGTTTTTT.

This rearrangement joins TRBV7-2 to TRBJ2-1, with D perhaps TRBD2 (5 bases). In germline, CDR1 is SGHTA, CDR2 FQGNSA. This CDR3 contains 13 residues. V was cut by 5 bases and J by 7 bases, with 12 bases left in between. The CDR3 sequence: CASSPLTKNEQFF. The CDR3 DNA reads TGTGCCAGCAGCCCATTGACTAAAAATGAGCAGTTCTTC.

Turning to this clone: This sample includes further DNA sequences coding for the same CDR3. The chain couples TRBV5-1 to TRBJ2-1; D is undetermined. The germline CDR1 and CDR2 sequences are SGHRS and YFSETQ. CDR3 length equals 16 residues. Trimming removed 0 bases at V and 0 bases at J, with 10 bases between. This chain's CDR3 is CASSLGSSGSYNEQFF. In DNA form, the CDR3 reads TGCGCCAGCAGCTTGGGGTCTTCCGGCTCCTACAATGAGCAGTTCTTC.

The gene calls are TRBV14 and TRBJ2-3; 9 bases match TRBD2. The V segment lost 3 bases and the J segment 2 bases; nucleotides outside the gene matches: 9. The CDR3 is made up of 17 amino acids. Germline V gives CDR1 SGHDN, CDR2 FVKESK. The CDR3 sequence is CASSQEETSGYTDTQYF. CDR3 DNA sequence: TGTGCCAGCAGCCAGGAAGAGACTAGCGGTTACACAGATACGCAGTATTTT.

This clone showed up just once. The chain recombines TRBV11-3 with TRBJ2-5, with 15 bases lining up with TRBD2. Germline V gives CDR1 SGHNT, CDR2 YENEEA. J lost 3 bases, V lost 5 bases, and 7 bases had no gene match. The CDR3 has 17 amino acids. CDR3 sequence: CASSPGLAGGHEETQYF. The CDR3 bases are TGTGCCAGCAGCCCCGGACTAGCGGGAGGGCACGAAGAGACCCAGTACTTC.

This clone was detected once. This chain joins TRBV5-4 and TRBJ2-1; 9 positions agree with TRBD1. The CDR3 spans 16 residues. The V segment lost 9 bases and the J segment 0 bases; nucleotides outside the gene matches: 10. Germline loops: CDR1 SGHNT, CDR2 YYREEE (reference sequence). CDR3 amino acids: CANPPGQGLSYNEQFF. Here the CDR3 DNA reads TGTGCCAACCCACCGGGACAGGGACTCTCCTACAATGAGCAGTTCTTC.

The rearrangement joins TRBV10-3 to TRBJ1-4, with 11 bases lining up with TRBD1. The germline CDR1 and CDR2 sequences are ENHRY and SYGVKD. CDR3 length: 16 residues. V was pared by 3 bases and J by 7 bases, with 7 bases of the junction left unmatched. The CDR3 loop is CAISEKGQGVGEKLFF. The CDR3 DNA reads as TGTGCCATCAGTGAAAAGGGACAGGGGGTCGGTGAAAAACTGTTTTTT.

This clone occurred once. J is TRBJ2-7 and V is TRBV11-2; possibly TRBD2 for D (5 bases). The CDR3 runs 13 residues. Germline V gene data show CDR1 as SGHAT and CDR2 as FQNNGV. Trimming removed 3 bases from V and 3 bases from J, with 9 bases in between. For the CDR3, the DNA is TGTGCCAGCAGCTTGGGAGTAAGCTACGAGCAGTACTTC. Translating it yields CASSLGVSYEQYF.

This rearrangement joins TRBV2 to TRBJ1-6, with 7 bases aligning to TRBD1. Germline assignment: CDR1 SNHLY and CDR2 FYNNEI. V lost 4 bases and J lost 5; bases outside the gene matches: 2. CDR3 size: 14 residues. The CDR3 loop reads CASSVTGNNSPLHF. CDR3 DNA: TGTGCCAGCAGTGTGACAGGGAATAATTCACCCCTCCACTTT. Full variable domain (remainder filled in from reference TRBV2 and TRBJ1-6): EPEVTQTPSHQVTQMGQEVILRCVPISNHLYFYWYRQILGQKVEFLVSFYNNEISEKSEIFDDQFSVERPDGSNFTLKIRSTKLEDSAMYFCASSVTGNNSPLHFGNGTRLTVT.

The rearrangement uses TRBV5-1 and TRBJ1-2, with D possibly being TRBD1 (5 bases). The V end lost 4 bases, the J end lost 7 bases, and 14 bases lay between the germline ends. The CDR3 is 13 residues long. Germline CDR1 SGHRS, CDR2 YFSETQ. CDR3 residues: CASSADTSGGYTF. The CDR3 DNA reads TGCGCCAGCAGCGCGGACACCTCGGGTGGCTACACCTTC.

This chain connects TRBV5-6 to TRBJ2-3; 9 bases are a match to TRBD2. The CDR3 consists of 16 residues. Looked up from germline, CDR1 is SGHDT and CDR2 is YYEEEE. After removal of 6 bases from V and 6 bases from J, the junction contained 14 bases not matched to a gene. Written as DNA, the CDR3 is TGTGCCAGCACCGGGTCCGGGACTAGCTACAAGGATACGCAGTATTTT. Its translation: CASTGSGTSYKDTQYF.

The chain combines TRBV5-4 with TRBJ2-3; 10 bases fit TRBD2. The CDR3 has 15 amino acids. V shed 3 bases and J 6 bases; nucleotides not matched to a gene: 7. CDR1 is SGHNT and CDR2 is YYREEE in the germline V gene (reference sequence). Here the CDR3 DNA reads TGTGCCAGCAGCTCGCCTAGCGGGAGTGGGGATACGCAGTATTTT. The encoded protein is CASSSPSGSGDTQYF.

The rearrangement uses TRBV2 and TRBJ2-3; the D gene is possibly TRBD2 (5 bases). The germline CDR1 and CDR2 sequences are SNHLY and FYNNEI. Deletions cut 3 bases from V and 0 bases from J, with 7 bases between. This CDR3 spans 14 amino acids. The CDR3 protein is CASSDWTSTDTQYF. The CDR3 coding sequence is TGTGCCAGCAGTGATTGGACTAGCACAGATACGCAGTATTTT.

The rearrangement joins TRBV19 to TRBJ2-3, with TRBD2 identical over 10 bases. CDR1 and CDR2 (germline): LNHDA, SQIVND (reference sequence). J lost 2 bases, V lost 6 bases, and 5 bases had no gene match. The length of the CDR3 is 15 residues. CDR3 DNA: TGTGCCAGTAGCCATAGCGGGGGGATCACAGATACGCAGTATTTT. Translating gives CASSHSGGITDTQYF.

J is TRBJ2-2 and V is TRBV14; D not certain. Deletions cut 3 bases from V and 1 base from J, with 9 bases between. Germline V gene sequence: CDR1 SGHDN, CDR2 FVKESK. The CDR3 is made up of 15 amino acids. The CDR3 region is CASSQSPVNTGELFF. For the CDR3, the DNA is TGTGCCAGCAGCCAGTCACCGGTGAACACCGGGGAGCTGTTTTTT.